This TCR beta chain was observed in a study of blood T cell repertoires in COVID-19. CDR1 and CDR2 from the germline V gene are MDHEN and SYDVKM. The CDR3 contains 14 residues. V was pared by 4 bases and J by 0 bases, with 6 bases between. The data were produced by immunoSEQ multiplex PCR, yet TCRdb's version contains in-frame clones alone and is incomplete. The sample records about 170,000 clones, roughly nine tenths being singletons. Material: peripheral blood. The source is a man between 65 and 80 years old with acute or convalescent COVID-19. The chain has TRBV28 and TRBJ1-4, with unresolved D. CDR3 loop: CASSSGATNEKLFF. The CDR3 DNA follows: TGTGCCAGCAGTTCAGGCGCAACTAATGAAAAACTGTTTTTT.